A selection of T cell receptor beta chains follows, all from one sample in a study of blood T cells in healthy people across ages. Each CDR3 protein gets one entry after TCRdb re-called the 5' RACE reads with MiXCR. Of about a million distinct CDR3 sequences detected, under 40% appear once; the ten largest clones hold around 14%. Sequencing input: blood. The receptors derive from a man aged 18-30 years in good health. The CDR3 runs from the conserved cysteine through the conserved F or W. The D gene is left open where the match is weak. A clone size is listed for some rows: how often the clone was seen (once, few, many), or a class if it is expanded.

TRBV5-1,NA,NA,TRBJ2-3,TGCGCCAGCAGCTTGCAGAGCACTAGCACAGATACGCAGTATTTT,CASSLQSTSTDTQYF
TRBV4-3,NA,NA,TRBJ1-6,TGCGCCAGCAGTCCTACGGAAAAATCTAATTCACCCCTCCACTTT,CASSPTEKSNSPLHF
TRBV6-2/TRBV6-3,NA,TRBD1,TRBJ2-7,TGTGCCAGCACCCCTCCGGGACAGGGTGTGTGGGAGCAGTACTTC,CASTPPGQGVWEQYF
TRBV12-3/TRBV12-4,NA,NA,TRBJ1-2,TGTGCCAGCAGTTTAACCTTACGGGGCTACACCTTC,CASSLTLRGYTF
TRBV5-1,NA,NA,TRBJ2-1,TGCGCCAGCGGACAGATTGATGAGCAGTTCTTC,CASGQIDEQFF
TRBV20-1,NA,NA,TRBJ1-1,TGCAGTGCTCCCAGACCGGACACTGAAGCTTTCTTT,CSAPRPDTEAFF
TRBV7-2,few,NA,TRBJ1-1,TGTGCCAGCAGCTTAGACCCCTACCTGGGGGACACTGAAGCTTTCTTT,CASSLDPYLGDTEAFF
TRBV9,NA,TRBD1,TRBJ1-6,TGTGCCAGCAGCGCCGAGGGACAGTATAATTCACCCCTCCACTTT,CASSAEGQYNSPLHF
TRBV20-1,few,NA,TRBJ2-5,TGCAGTGCCAAACGGCGCAACCAACAAGAGACCCAGTACTTC,CSAKRRNQQETQYF
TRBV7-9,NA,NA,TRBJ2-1,TGTGCCAGCAGCTTGGGGGCCTATGGGCAGTTCTTC,CASSLGAYGQFF
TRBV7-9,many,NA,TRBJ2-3,TGTGCCAGCACACTGACAGATACGCAGTATTTT,CASTLTDTQYF
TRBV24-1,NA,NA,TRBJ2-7,TGTGCCACCAGTGATTTGTACGAGCAGTACTTC,CATSDLYEQYF
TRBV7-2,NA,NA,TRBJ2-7,TGTGCCAGCAGCACCGGAGCCTCCTACGAGCAGTACTTC,CASSTGASYEQYF
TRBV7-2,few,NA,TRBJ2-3,TGTGCCAGCAGTCAGCTAGGACGTCCGGTGTACACAGATACGCAGTATTTT,CASSQLGRPVYTDTQYF
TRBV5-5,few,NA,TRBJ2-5,TGTGCCAGCAGCTTGATCGGGACCCCCAGAGAGACCCAGTACTTC,CASSLIGTPRETQYF
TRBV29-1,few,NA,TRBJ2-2,TGCAGCGTTGGGACAACCCAAGGCGGGGAGCTGTTTTTT,CSVGTTQGGELFF
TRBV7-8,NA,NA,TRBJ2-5,TGTGCCAGCAGCTTGAGCACAACCCGGGAGACCCAGTACTTC,CASSLSTTRETQYF
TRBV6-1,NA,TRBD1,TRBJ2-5,TGTGCCAGCAGTGAAGGGGTGACAGGGATGGAGACCCAGTACTTC,CASSEGVTGMETQYF
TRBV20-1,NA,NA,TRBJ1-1,TGCAGTGCTAGAAGAGGTACAAGCTCTGAAGCTTTCTTT,CSARRGTSSEAFF
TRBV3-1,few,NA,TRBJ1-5,TGTGCCAGCAGCCAAGACACCGGGCGGAATCAGCCCCAGCATTTT,CASSQDTGRNQPQHF
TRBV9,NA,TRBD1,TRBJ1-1,TGTGCCAGCAGCCCCTCGGGACAGGAAGCTTTCTTT,CASSPSGQEAFF
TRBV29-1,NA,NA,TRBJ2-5,TGCAGCGGTAGGGGGGGCCACAATGAGCAGTACTTC,CSGRGGHNEQYF
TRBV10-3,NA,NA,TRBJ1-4,TGTGCCATCAGTGAGTCGAGGACAGTTCGCGGCAAGGAAAAACTGTTTTTT,CAISESRTVRGKEKLFF
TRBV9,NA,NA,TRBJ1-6,TGTGCCAGCAGCGGCTCCCTTTCGACAGGTCCTTATGAACCCCCCCACTTT,CASSGSLSTGPYEPPHF
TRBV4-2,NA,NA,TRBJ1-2,TGTGCCAGCAGCCAGGTGCCGGAACAGGGATCGGGGGGCTACACCTTC,CASSQVPEQGSGGYTF
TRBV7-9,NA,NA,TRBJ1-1,TGTGCCAGCAGCCCCGGGAAGCTTAGGGTCGGAAACACTGAAGCTTTCTTT,CASSPGKLRVGNTEAFF
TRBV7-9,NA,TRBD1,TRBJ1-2,TGTGCCAGCAGCCGGGGGACAGGCGTGGGTAGGGTTGCCACCTTC,CASSRGTGVGRVATF
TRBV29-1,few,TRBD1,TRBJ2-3,TGCAGCGTTGAAGTTGACAGGGGCATTTGGGATACGCAGTATTTT,CSVEVDRGIWDTQYF
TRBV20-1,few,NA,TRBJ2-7,TGCAGTGCTAGAGAAGACGGGACGAACACCTACGAGCAGTACTTC,CSAREDGTNTYEQYF
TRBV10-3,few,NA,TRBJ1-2,TGTGCCATCAGTACGGACAACTATGGCTACACCTTC,CAISTDNYGYTF
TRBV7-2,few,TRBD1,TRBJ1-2,TGTGCCAGCAGCCCTAGGACAGGGGAGAGTGGCTACACCTTC,CASSPRTGESGYTF
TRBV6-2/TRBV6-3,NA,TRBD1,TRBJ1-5,TGTGCCAGCACGGACCTAGGGACAGGCGGGAATCAGCCCCAGCATTTT,CASTDLGTGGNQPQHF
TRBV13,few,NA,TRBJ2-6,TGTGCCAGCAGCTTAGTATTAGCGGCAGGGTCCCTCAAAACCTCTGGGGCCAACGCCCTGACTTTC,CASSLVLAAGSLKTSGANALTF
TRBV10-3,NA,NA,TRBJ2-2,TGTGCCATCAGTGACTACGAGAAGTCCCCCGGGGAGCTGTTTTTT,CAISDYEKSPGELFF
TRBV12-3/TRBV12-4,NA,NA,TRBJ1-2,TGTACCAGCGGCCCCCGGTATGGCTACACCTTC,CTSGPRYGYTF
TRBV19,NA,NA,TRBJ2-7,TGTGCCAGTAGTATAGCGATGGGAGAGCAGTACTTC,CASSIAMGEQYF
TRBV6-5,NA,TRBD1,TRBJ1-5,TGTGCCAGCAGTTACTCGCGGACAGGGGGTCAGCCCCAGCATTTT,CASSYSRTGGQPQHF
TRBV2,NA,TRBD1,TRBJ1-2,TGTGCCAGCAGTCCCGGGACAGGGACAAACTATGGCTACACCTTC,CASSPGTGTNYGYTF
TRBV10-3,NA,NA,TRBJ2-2,TGTGCCATAAGCACAGGGACCGGGGAGCTGTTTTTT,CAISTGTGELFF
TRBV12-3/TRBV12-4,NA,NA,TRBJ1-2,TGTGCCAGCAGCACCGGACGGATGTATGGCTACACCTTC,CASSTGRMYGYTF
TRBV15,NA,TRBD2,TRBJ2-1,TGTGCCACCAGCAGAGAAAGAGCGGGGCACTACAATGAGCAGTTCTTC,CATSRERAGHYNEQFF
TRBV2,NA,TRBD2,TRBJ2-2,TGTGCCAGCAGTGCGTTCGCTAGCGGCGACACCGGGGAGCTGTTTTTT,CASSAFASGDTGELFF
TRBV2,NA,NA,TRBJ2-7,TGTGCCAGCACCAAACTCCCTAGCGACACAACCTACGAGCAGTACTTC,CASTKLPSDTTYEQYF
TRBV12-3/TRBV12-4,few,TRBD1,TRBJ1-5,TGTGCCAGCCTAGGACAGGCGACTCAGCCCCAGCATTTT,CASLGQATQPQHF
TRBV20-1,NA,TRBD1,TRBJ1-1,TGCAGTGCTAGAGGATTGAACCTCCGGACAGGGGGAAACACTGAAGCTTTCTTT,CSARGLNLRTGGNTEAFF
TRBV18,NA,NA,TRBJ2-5,TGTGCCAGCTCACCAACGGCAGGGGAATCGAAAGAGACCCAGTACTTC,CASSPTAGESKETQYF
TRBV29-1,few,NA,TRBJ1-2,TGCAGCGTTGAGTCGGGCAAAGGGTACTATGGCTACACCTTC,CSVESGKGYYGYTF
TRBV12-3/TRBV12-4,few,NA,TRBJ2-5,TGTGCCAGCAGTTTAGTTAGGGGTTCGCAAGAGACCCAGTACTTC,CASSLVRGSQETQYF
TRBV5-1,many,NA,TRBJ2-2,TGCGCCAGCAGCTCAGGGAACACCGGGGAGCTGTTTTTT,CASSSGNTGELFF
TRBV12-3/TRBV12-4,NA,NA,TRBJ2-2,TGTGCCAGCAGTTCCCGCCTCCTCGAACGGGACACCGGGGAGCTGTTTTTT,CASSSRLLERDTGELFF
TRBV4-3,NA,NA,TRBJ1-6,TGCGCCAGCAGCCAACGGACAACCTCGGATTCACCCCTCCACTTT,CASSQRTTSDSPLHF
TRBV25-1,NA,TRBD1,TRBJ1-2,TGTGCCATCAATCGACAGGGGTCCTATGGCTACACCTTC,CAINRQGSYGYTF
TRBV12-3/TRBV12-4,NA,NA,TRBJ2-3,TGTGCCAGCATGGTGGGGCGGACAGATACGCAGTATTTT,CASMVGRTDTQYF
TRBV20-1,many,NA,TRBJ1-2,TGCAGTGCTAGAGTTGGGGCAGGGGGCTACACCTTC,CSARVGAGGYTF
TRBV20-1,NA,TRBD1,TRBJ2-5,TGCCGTGCTAGGATGACAGGGGTTGAGACCCAGTACTTC,CRARMTGVETQYF